This T cell receptor (beta chain) was recorded in a study of T-cell reconstitution after alpha-beta-depleted transplantation in children (dated by TCRdb to 2016 to 2017). For the study in its entirety: Using TCR repertoire profiling, the study followed T-cell immune reconstitution in a quantitative way in children after TCRalphabeta/CD19-depleted allogeneic hematopoietic cell transplantation.

The germline V gene (reference sequence) provides CDR1 GTSNPN and CDR2 SVGIG. V is shortened by 3 bases, J by 4 bases, and the region joining them spans 6 bases. From the cysteine through the phenylalanine, the CDR3 covers 11 amino acids. The retained sequence is limited to the CDR3, 33 bases, with the frame set at the first base. The library was made by PCR. Instrument on record: Illumina HiSeq 2500. TCR libraries were prepared with molecular barcoding, using unique molecular identifiers to normalize TCRbeta repertoire quantification. Using fastp at Q25 and MiXCR, TCRdb reprocessed the public reads and kept productive beta chains. CDR3 protein sequences are deduplicated, and each keeps its most common genes and DNA. The sample includes roughly 590,000 distinct CDR3 sequences, with 16% observed a single time. 1.1% of the sample goes to the ten largest clones. This clonotype has only a few counts. Its specific antigen is unknown. There are no base qualities to consult, and no much larger clone falls within one base.

The V and J segments used are TRBV30 and TRBJ1-1, with the D gene too uncertain to name. The sequence was collected from a human donor who donated a stem cell graft to a child with acute myeloid leukemia. The source material was PBMCs from the stem cell graft donor, sampled from the stem cell graft. The nucleotide sequence reads TGTGCCTGGAGGTGGGGCACTGAAGCTTTCTTT. It is translated as CAWRWGTEAFF. With all but the CDR3 taken from the reference TRBV30 and TRBJ1-1 genes, the full variable domain is: SQTIHQWPATLVQPVGSPLSLECTVEGTSNPNLYWYRQAAGRGLQLLFYSVGIGQISSEVPQNLSASRPQDRQFILSSKKLLLSDSGFYLCAWRWGTEAFFGQGTRLTVV.